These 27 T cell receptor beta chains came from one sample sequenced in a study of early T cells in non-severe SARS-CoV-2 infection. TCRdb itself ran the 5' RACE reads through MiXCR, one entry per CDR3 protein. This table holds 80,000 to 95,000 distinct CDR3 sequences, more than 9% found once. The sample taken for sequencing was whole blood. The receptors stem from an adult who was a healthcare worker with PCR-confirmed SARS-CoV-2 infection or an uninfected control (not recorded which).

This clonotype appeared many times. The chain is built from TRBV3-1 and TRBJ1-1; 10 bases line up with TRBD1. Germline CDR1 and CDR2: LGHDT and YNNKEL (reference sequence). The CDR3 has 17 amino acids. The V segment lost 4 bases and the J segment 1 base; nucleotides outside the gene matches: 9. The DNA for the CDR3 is TGTGCCAGCAGCCCGCGACAGGGGGCGTTTGGGAACACTGAAGCTTTCTTT. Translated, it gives CASSPRQGAFGNTEAFF.

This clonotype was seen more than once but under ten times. The CDR3 region has the DNA TGTGCCAGCACCAAACTCCCAGGACGGCAGGGAAGTGCTGAAGCTTTCTTT. Translated: CASTKLPGRQGSAEAFF. The rearrangement uses TRBV13 and TRBJ1-1, with D possibly matching TRBD1 (5 bases). V was shortened by 7 bases and J by 6 bases, with 27 bases between the two germline ends. The CDR3 spans 17 residues. Germline lookup yields CDR1 PRHDT and CDR2 FYEKMQ (reference sequence).

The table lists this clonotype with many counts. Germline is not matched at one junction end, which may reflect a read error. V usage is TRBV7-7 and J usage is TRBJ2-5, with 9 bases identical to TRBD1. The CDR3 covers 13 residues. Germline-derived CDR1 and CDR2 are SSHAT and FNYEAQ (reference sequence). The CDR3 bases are TGTGCTAGCAGGAGGACAGGGGCAGAGACCCAGTACTTC. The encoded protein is CASRRTGAETQYF.

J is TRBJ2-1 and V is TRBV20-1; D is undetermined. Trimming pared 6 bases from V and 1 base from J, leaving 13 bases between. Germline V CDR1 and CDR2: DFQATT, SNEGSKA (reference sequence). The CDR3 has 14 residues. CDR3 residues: CSAASWGSYNEQFF. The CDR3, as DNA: TGCAGTGCCGCAAGCTGGGGATCCTACAATGAGCAGTTCTTC.

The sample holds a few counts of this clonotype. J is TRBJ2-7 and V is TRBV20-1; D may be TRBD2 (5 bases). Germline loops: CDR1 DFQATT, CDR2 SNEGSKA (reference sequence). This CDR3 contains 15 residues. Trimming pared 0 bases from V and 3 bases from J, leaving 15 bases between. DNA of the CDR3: TGCAGTGCTAGAGAGGGAAGCGGTACGAGCTACGAGCAGTACTTC. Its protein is CSAREGSGTSYEQYF.

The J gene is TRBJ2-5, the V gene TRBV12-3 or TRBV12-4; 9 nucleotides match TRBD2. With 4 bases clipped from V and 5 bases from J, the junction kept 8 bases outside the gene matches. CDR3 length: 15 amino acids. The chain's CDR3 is CASSSPTSGLETQYF. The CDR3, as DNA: TGTGCCAGCAGTTCCCCAACTAGCGGGTTGGAGACCCAGTACTTC.

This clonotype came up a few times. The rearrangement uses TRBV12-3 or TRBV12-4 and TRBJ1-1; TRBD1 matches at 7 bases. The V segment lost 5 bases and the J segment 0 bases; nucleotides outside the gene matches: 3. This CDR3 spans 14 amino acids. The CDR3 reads CASSVGTVNTEAFF. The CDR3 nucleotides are TGTGCCAGCAGTGTTGGGACAGTGAACACTGAAGCTTTCTTT.

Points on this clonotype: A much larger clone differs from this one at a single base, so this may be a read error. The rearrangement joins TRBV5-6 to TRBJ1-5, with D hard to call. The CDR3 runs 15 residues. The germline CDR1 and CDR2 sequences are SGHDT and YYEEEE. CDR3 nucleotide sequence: TGTGCCGGCAGCCTGGGGAAGGGCAACAATCAGCCCCAGCATTTT. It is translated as CAGSLGKGNNQPQHF.

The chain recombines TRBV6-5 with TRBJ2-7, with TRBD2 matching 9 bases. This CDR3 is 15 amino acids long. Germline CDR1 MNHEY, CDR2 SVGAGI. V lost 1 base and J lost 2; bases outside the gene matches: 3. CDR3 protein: CASSYFAGGPYEQYF. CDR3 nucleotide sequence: TGTGCCAGCAGTTACTTTGCGGGAGGGCCCTACGAGCAGTACTTC.

CDR3 sequence: CASSLRDSHEKLFF. DNA for the CDR3: TGTGCCAGCAGCCTCCGGGACAGTCACGAAAAACTGTTTTTT. V usage is TRBV7-8 and J usage is TRBJ1-4, with TRBD1 identical over 7 bases. The CDR3 runs 14 residues. J was trimmed by 8 bases and V by 5 bases; bases with no gene match: 8. Germline lookup yields CDR1 SGHVS and CDR2 FQNEAQ.

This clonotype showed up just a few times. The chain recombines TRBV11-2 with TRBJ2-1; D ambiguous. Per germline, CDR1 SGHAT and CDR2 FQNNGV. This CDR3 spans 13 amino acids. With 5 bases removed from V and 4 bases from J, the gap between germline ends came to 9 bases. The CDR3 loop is CASSTDGYNEQFF. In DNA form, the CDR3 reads TGTGCCAGCAGCACGGACGGGTACAATGAGCAGTTCTTC.

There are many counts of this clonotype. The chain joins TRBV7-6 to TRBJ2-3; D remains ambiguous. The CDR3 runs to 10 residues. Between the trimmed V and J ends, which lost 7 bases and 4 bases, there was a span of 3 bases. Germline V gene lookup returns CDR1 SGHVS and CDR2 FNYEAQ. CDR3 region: CASTADTQYF. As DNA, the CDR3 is TGTGCCAGCACAGCAGATACGCAGTATTTT.

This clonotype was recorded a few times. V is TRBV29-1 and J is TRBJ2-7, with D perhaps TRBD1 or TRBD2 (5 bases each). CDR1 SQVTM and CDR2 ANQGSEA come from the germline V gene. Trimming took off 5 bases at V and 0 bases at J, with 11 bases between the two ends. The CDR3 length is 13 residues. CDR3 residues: CSVHTGASYEQYF. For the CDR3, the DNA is TGCAGCGTTCACACCGGGGCCTCCTACGAGCAGTACTTC.

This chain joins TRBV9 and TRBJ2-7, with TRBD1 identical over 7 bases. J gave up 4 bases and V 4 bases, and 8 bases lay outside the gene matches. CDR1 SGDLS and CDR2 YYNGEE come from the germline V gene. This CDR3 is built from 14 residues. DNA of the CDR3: TGTGCCAGCAGCCTCTCGGCAGGGGGTTACGAGCAGTACTTC. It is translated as CASSLSAGGYEQYF.

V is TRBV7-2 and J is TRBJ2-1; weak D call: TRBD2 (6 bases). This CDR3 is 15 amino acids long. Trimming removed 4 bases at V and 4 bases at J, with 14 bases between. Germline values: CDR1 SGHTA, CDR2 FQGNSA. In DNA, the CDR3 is TGTGCCAGCAGCTCCTCTAGCGCGCTATACAATGAGCAGTTCTTC. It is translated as CASSSSSALYNEQFF. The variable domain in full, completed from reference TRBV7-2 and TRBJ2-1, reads GAGVSQSPSNKVTEKGKDVELRCDPISGHTALYWYRQSLGQGLEFLIYFQGNSAPDKSGLPSDRFSAERTGGSVSTLTIQRTQQEDSAVYLCASSSSSALYNEQFFGPGTRLTVL.

CDR3 in amino acids: CASSHRTGAGYTF. DNA for the CDR3: TGTGCCAGCAGCCACAGGACAGGGGCCGGCTACACCTTC. The genes are TRBV7-8 and TRBJ1-2; 9 bases are shared with TRBD1. This CDR3 region has 13 residues. The germline V gene encodes CDR1 SGHVS and CDR2 FQNEAQ. The ends lost 5 bases at V and 8 bases at J; junction bases unmatched: 6.

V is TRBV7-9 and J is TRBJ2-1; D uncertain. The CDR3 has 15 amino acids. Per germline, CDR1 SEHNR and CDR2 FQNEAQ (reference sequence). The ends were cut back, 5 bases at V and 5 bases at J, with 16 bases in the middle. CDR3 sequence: CASSRDLQLDNEQFF. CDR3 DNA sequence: TGTGCCAGCAGCCGCGACCTCCAATTAGACAATGAGCAGTTCTTC.

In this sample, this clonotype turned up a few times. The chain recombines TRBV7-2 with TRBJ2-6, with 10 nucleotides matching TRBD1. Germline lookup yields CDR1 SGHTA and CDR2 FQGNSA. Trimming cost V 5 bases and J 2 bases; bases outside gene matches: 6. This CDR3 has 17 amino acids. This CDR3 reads CASSPGTGVPGANVLTF. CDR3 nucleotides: TGTGCCAGCAGCCCGGGGACAGGGGTACCTGGGGCCAACGTCCTGACTTTC.

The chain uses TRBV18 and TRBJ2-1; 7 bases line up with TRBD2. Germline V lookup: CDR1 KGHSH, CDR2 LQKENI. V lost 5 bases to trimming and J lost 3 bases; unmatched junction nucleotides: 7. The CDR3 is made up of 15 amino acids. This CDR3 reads CASSESGGNYNEQFF. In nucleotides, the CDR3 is TGTGCCAGCTCAGAGTCGGGAGGAAACTACAATGAGCAGTTCTTC.

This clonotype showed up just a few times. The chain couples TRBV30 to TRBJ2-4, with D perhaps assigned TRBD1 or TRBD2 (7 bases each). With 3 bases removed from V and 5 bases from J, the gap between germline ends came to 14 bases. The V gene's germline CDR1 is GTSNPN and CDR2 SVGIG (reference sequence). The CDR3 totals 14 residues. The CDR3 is CAWRTGRGQNIQYF. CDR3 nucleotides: TGTGCCTGGAGGACAGGGAGGGGCCAAAACATTCAGTACTTC.

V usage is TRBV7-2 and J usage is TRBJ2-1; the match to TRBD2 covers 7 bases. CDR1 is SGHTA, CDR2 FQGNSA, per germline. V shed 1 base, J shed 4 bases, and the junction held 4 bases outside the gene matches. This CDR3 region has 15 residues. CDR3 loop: CASSLGSGQYNEQFF. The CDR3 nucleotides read TGTGCCAGCAGCTTAGGTAGCGGGCAGTACAATGAGCAGTTCTTC. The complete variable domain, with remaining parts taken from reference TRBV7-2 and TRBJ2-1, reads GAGVSQSPSNKVTEKGKDVELRCDPISGHTALYWYRQSLGQGLEFLIYFQGNSAPDKSGLPSDRFSAERTGGSVSTLTIQRTQQEDSAVYLCASSLGSGQYNEQFFGPGTRLTVL.

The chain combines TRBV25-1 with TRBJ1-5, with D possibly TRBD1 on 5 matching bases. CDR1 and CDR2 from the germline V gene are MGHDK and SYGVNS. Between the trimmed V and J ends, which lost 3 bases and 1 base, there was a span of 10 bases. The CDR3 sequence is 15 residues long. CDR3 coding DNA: TGTGCCAGCAGTGAGGCAGGGTGGAGCAATCAGCCCCAGCATTTT. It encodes CASSEAGWSNQPQHF. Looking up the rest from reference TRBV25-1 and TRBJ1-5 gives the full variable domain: EADIYQTPRYLVIGTGKKITLECSQTMGHDKMYWYQQDPGMELHLIHYSYGVNSTEKGDLSSESTVSRIRTEHFPLTLESARPSHTSQYLCASSEAGWSNQPQHFGDGTRLSIL.

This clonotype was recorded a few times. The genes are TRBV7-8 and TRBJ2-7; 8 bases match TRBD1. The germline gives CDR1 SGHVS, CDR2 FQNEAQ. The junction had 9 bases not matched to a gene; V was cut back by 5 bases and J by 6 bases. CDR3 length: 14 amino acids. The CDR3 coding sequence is TGTGCCAGCAGCCGGACAGGGCCGTTGGGCGAGCAGTACTTC. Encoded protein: CASSRTGPLGEQYF.

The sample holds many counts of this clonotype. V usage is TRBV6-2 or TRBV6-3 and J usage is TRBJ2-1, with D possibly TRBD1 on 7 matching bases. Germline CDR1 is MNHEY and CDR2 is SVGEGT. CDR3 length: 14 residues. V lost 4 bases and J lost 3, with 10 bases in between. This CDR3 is CASSSQGGYNEQFF. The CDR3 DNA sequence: TGTGCCAGCAGTTCCCAGGGGGGCTACAATGAGCAGTTCTTC.

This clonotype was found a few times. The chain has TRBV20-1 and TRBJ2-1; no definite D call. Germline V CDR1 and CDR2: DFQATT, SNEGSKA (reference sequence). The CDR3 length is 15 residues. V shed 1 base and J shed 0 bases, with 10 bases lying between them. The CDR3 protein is CSARARTFSYNEQFF. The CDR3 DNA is TGCAGTGCTAGAGCCAGGACCTTCTCCTACAATGAGCAGTTCTTC.

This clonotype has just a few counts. CDR3 in amino acids: CASSEARGNQPQHF. CDR3 DNA: TGTGCCAGCAGTGAAGCTCGGGGAAATCAGCCCCAGCATTTT. The chain employs TRBV6-1 and TRBJ1-5; unclear D gene. Trimming shortened V by 0 bases and J by 4 bases, and 7 bases separated the two germline ends. The CDR3 runs to 14 residues. In germline, CDR1 is MNHNS, CDR2 SASEGT.

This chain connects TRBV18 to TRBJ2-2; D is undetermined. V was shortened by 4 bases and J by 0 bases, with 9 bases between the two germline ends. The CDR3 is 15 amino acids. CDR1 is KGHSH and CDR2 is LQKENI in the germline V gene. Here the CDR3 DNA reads TGTGCCAGCTCACGGGTGCAGACGAACACCGGGGAGCTGTTTTTT. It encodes CASSRVQTNTGELFF.